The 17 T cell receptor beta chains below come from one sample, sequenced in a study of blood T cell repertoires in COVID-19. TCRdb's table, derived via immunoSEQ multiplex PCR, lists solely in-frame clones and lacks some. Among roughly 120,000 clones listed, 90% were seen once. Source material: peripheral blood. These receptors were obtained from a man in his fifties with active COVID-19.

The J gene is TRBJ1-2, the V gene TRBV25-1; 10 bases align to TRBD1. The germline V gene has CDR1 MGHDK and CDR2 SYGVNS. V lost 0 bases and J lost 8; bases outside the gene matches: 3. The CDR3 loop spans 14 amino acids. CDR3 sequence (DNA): TGTGCCAGCAGTGAATATGGGGACAGGGGCGGCTACACCTTC. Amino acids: CASSEYGDRGGYTF.

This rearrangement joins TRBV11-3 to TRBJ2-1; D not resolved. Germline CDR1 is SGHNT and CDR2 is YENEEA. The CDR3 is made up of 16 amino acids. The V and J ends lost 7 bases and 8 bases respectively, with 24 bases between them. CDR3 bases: TGTGCCAGCATCCTAACCCGACTTTCTTGCAGCGATGAGCAGTTCTTC. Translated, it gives CASILTRLSCSDEQFF.

The CDR3 loop reads CASSSLAGGPDTQYF. The CDR3 DNA reads as TGTGCCAGCAGCTCACTAGCGGGGGGGCCAGATACGCAGTATTTT. The chain joins TRBV5-5 to TRBJ2-3, with 13 bases aligning to TRBD2. Germline CDR1 SGHKS, CDR2 YYEKEE (reference sequence). Trimming cost V 3 bases and J 4 bases; bases outside gene matches: 2. The CDR3 runs 15 residues.

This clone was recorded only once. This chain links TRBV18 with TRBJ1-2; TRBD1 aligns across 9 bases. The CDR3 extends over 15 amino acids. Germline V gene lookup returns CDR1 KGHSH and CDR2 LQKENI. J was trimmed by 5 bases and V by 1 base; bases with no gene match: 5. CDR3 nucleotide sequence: TGTGCCAGCTCACCACGGGACAGGGACTCGTATGGCTACACCTTC. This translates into CASSPRDRDSYGYTF. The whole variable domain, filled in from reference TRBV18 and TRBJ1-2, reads NAGVMQNPRHLVRRRGQEARLRCSPMKGHSHVYWYRQLPEEGLKFMVYLQKENIIDESGMPKERFSAEFPKEGPSILRIQQVVRGDSAAYFCASSPRDRDSYGYTFGSGTRLTVV.

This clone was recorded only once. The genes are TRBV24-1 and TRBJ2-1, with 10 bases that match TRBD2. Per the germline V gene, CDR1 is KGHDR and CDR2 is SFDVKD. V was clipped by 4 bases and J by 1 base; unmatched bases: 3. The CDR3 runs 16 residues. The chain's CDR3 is CATSEGTSESYNEQFF. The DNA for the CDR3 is TGTGCCACCAGTGAGGGGACTAGCGAGTCCTACAATGAGCAGTTCTTC.

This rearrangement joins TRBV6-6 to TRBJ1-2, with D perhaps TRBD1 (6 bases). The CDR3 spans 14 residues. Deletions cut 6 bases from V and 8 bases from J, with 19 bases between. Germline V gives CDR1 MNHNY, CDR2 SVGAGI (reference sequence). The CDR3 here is CASSSPTGLEGYTF. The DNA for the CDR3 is TGTGCCAGCAGCTCTCCCACAGGGCTTGAAGGCTACACCTTC.

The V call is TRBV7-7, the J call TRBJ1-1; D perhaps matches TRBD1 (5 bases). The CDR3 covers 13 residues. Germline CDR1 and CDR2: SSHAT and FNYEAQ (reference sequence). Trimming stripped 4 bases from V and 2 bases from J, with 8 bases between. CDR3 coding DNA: TGTGCCAGCAGCTCCGACAGAAACACTGAAGCTTTCTTT. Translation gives CASSSDRNTEAFF.

The CDR3, as DNA: TGTGCCAGCAGAAAGTCCGGGACAGGGGTTGGAAACACCATATATTTT. Amino acid sequence: CASRKSGTGVGNTIYF. The chain is built from TRBV27 and TRBJ1-3, with 10 bases aligning to TRBD1. The germline V gene encodes CDR1 MNHEY and CDR2 SMNVEV (reference sequence). J lost 3 bases, V lost 6 bases, and 8 bases had no gene match. The length of the CDR3 is 16 residues.

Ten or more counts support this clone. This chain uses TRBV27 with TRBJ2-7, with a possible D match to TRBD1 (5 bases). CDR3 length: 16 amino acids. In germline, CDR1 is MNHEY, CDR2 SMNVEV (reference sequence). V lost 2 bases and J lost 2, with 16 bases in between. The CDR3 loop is CASSLRGGPGPYEQYF. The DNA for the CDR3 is TGTGCCAGCAGTTTAAGGGGCGGCCCAGGTCCCTACGAGCAGTACTTC.

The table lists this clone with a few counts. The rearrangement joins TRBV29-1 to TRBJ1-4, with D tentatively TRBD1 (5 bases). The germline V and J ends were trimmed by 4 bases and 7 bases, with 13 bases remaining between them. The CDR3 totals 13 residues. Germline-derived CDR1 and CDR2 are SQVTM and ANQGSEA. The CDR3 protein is CSVGRGGGEKLFF. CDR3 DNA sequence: TGCAGCGTTGGAAGGGGTGGTGGTGAAAAACTGTTTTTT.

The CDR3 sequence: CASSQVGGSETQYF. In nucleotides, the CDR3 is TGTGCCAGCAGCCAAGTCGGGGGTTCAGAGACCCAGTACTTC. This chain links TRBV14 with TRBJ2-5; TRBD2 might be the D (6 bases). Germline loops: CDR1 SGHDN, CDR2 FVKESK. This CDR3 has 14 residues. V was cut by 1 base and J by 4 bases, with 10 bases left in between.

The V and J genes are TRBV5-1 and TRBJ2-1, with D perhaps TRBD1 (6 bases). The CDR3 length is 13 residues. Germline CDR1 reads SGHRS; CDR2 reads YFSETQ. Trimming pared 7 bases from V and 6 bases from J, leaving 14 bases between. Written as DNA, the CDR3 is TGCGCCAGCCAAAACACAGGGCGCAATGAGCAGTTCTTC. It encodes CASQNTGRNEQFF.

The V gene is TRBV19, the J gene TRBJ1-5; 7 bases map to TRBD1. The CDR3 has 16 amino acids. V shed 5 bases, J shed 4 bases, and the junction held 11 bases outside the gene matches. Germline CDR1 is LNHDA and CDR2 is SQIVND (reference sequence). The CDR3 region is CASSSIAQGGNQPQHF. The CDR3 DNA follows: TGTGCCAGTAGTTCCATAGCCCAGGGGGGAAATCAGCCCCAGCATTTT.

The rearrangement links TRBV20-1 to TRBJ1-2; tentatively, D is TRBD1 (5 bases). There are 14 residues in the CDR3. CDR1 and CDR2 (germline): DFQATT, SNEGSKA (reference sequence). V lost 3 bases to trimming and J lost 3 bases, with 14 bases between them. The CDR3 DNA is TGCAGTGCTAGTCCCATACAGGCAGACTATGGCTACACCTTC. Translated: CSASPIQADYGYTF.

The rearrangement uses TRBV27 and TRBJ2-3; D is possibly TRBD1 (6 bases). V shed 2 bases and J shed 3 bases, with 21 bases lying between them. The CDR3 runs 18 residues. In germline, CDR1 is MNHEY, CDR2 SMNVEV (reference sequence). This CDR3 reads CASSLVFSGRGRTDTQYF. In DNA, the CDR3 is TGTGCCAGCAGTTTAGTTTTCTCCGGCAGGGGAAGGACAGATACGCAGTATTTT.

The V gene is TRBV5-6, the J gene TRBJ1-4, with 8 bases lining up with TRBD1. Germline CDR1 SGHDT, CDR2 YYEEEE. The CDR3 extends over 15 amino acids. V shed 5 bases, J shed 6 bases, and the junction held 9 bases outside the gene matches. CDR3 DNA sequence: TGTGCCAGCAGTTTTGTAACAGGGGGGTATGAAAAACTGTTTTTT. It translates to CASSFVTGGYEKLFF.

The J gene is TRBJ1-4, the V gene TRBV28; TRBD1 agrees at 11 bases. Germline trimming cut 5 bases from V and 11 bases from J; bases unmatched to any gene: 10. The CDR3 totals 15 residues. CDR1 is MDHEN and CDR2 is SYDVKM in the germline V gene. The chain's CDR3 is CASSPGGTGGKKLFF. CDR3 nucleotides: TGTGCCAGCAGTCCGGGGGGGACAGGGGGTAAGAAACTGTTTTTT.